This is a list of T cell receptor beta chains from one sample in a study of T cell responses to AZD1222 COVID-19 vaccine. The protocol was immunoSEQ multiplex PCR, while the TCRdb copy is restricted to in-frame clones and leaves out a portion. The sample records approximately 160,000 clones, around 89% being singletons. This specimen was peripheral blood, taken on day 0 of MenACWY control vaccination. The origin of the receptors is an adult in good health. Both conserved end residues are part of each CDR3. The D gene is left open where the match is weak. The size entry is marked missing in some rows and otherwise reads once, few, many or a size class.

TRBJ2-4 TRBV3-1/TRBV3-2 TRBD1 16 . TGTGCCAGCAGCCAGGGACAGGGGGGACCCAAAAACATTCAGTACTTC CASSQGQGGPKNIQYF
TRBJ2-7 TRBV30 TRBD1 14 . TGTGCCTGGAAAGGCTCGACAGGGGGGTACGAGCAGTACTTC CAWKGSTGGYEQYF
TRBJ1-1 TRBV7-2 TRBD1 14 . TGTGCCAGCATCGACAGGGGCGGGAGCACTGAAGCTTTCTTT CASIDRGGSTEAFF
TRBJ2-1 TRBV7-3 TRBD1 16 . TGTGCCAGCAGCTTAGGACAGGGTAGACCCTACAATGAGCAGTTCTTC CASSLGQGRPYNEQFF
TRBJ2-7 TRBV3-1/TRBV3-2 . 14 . TGTGCCAGCAGCCTAAGGGGAAATGAGCAGGGGCAGTACTTC CASSLRGNEQGQYF
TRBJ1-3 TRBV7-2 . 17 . TGTGCCAGCAGCTTAGGTGGAGGCGCCGCCTCTGGAAACACCATATATTTT CASSLGGGAASGNTIYF
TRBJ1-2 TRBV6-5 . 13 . TGTGCCAGCACTCGGGGCAGGGCCTATGGCTACACCTTC CASTRGRAYGYTF
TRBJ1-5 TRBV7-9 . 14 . TGTGCCAGCAGCTTAATATTTGTCAATCAGCCCCAGCATTTT CASSLIFVNQPQHF
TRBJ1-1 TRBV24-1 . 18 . TGTGCCACCAGTGATTCGGGCCCGGGGGGTACTATGGGCACTGAAGCTTTCTTT CATSDSGPGGTMGTEAFF
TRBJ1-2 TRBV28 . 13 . TGTGCCAGCAGGGCACAGAATAACTATGGCTACACCTTC CASRAQNNYGYTF
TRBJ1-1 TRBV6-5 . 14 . TGTGCCAGCAGTTATACGGGAGGGGACACTGAAGCTTTCTTT CASSYTGGDTEAFF
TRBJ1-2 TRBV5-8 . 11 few TGTGCCAGCAGCCTTCACTATGGCTACACCTTC CASSLHYGYTF
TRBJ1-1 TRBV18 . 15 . TGTGCCAGCTCACCACCGAAGGGGCTGAACACTGAAGCTTTCTTT CASSPPKGLNTEAFF
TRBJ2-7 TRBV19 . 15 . TGTGCCAGTAGTCTCCTTAGAGGACAGCAGTACGAGCAGTACTTC CASSLLRGQQYEQYF
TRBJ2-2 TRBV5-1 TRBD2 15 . TGCGCCAGCGAGGGCGGGAGCCCCGGGACCGGGGAGCTGTTTTTT CASEGGSPGTGELFF
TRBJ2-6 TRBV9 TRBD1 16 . TGTGCCAGCAGCCCCAGGGGGAACTCTGGGGCCAACGTCCTGACTTTC CASSPRGNSGANVLTF
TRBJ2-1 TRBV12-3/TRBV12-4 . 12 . TGTGCCAGCAGTTTAGCGCTTTGGGAGCAGTTCTTC CASSLALWEQFF
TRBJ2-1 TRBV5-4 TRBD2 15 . TGTGCCAGCAGCCCTAGCGGGAGCTCCTACAATGAGCAGTTCTTC CASSPSGSSYNEQFF